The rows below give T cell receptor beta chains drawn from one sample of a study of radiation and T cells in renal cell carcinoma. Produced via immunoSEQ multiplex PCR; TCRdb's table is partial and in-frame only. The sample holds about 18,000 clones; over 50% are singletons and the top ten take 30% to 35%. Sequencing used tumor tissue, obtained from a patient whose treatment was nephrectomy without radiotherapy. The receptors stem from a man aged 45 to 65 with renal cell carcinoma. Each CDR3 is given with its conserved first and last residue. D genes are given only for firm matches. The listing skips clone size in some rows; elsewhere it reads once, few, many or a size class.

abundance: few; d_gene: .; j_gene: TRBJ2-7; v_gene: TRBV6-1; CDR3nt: TGTGCCAGCAGTGAATATGGCTACGAGCAGTACTTC; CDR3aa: CASSEYGYEQYF
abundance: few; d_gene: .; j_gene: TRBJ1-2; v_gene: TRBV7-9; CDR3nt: TGTGCCAGCAGCTTAGATTCCCCTTTGGCGCTGATGTATGGCTACACCTTC; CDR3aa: CASSLDSPLALMYGYTF
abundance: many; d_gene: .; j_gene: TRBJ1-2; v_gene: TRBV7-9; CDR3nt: TGTGCCAGCAGCTTAGCAAACGGGGTGACTTATAGGGGCTACACCTTC; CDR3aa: CASSLANGVTYRGYTF
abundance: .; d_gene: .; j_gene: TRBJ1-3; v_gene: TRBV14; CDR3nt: TGTGCCAGCAGCCAAGAGAAGGTGAGACTCTCTGGAAACACCATATATTTT; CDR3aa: CASSQEKVRLSGNTIYF
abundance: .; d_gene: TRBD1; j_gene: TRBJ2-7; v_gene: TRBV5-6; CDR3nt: TGTGCCAGCAGCTTCCGGGACAGGGGAAACGAGCAGTACTTC; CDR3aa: CASSFRDRGNEQYF
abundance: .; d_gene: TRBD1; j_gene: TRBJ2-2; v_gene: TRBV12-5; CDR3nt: TGTGCTAGTGGTTTGGCCGGGGACAGGGGGCGATGGGAGCTGTTTTTT; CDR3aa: CASGLAGDRGRWELFF
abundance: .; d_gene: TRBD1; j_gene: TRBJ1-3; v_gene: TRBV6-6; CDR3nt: TGTGCCAGCAGTTACTCAACAGGGGGTGGAAACACCATATATTTT; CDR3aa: CASSYSTGGGNTIYF
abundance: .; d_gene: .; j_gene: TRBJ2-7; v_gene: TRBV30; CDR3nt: TGTGCCTGGAGTGTAACGTCGAACTACGAGCAGTACTTC; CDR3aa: CAWSVTSNYEQYF
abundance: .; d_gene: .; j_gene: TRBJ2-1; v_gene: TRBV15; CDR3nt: TGTGCCACCAGCAGAGATCAGGGGAACTACAATGAGCAGTTCTTC; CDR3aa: CATSRDQGNYNEQFF
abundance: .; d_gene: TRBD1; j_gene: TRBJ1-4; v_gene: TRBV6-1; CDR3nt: TGTGCCAGCAGTGTACAGGGGCAGCCTAATGAAAAACTGTTTTTT; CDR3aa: CASSVQGQPNEKLFF
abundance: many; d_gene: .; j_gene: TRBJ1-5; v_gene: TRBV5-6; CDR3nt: TGTGCCAGCAGCTTCGGCAGTCAGCCCCAGCATTTT; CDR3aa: CASSFGSQPQHF
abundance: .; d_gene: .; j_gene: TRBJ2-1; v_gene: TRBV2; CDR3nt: TGTGCCGGGACAAGGAAGACCTACAATGAGCAGTTCTTC; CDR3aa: CAGTRKTYNEQFF